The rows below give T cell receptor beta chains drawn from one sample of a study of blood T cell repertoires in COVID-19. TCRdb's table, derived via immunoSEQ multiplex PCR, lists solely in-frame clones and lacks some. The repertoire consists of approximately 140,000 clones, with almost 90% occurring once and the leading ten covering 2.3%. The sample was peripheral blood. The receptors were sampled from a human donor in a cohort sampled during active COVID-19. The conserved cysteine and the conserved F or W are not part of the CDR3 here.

ASSERTALQETQY | TRBV6-1
ASSEISRETQY | TRBV6-1
ATFRTGGNYEQY | TRBV28
ASSQVWAGTDTQY | TRBV3-1/TRBV3-2
ASSPPFGELF | TRBV19
SVEGLGLANAEQF | TRBV29-1
ASSPEGQGLGVGELF | TRBV7-8
ASRETGGADTGELF | TRBV28
ASSFTGTRNTGELF | TRBV4-1
ASSLEPGGNSPLH | TRBV7-2
ASSPGLTSTDTQY | TRBV11-3
ASNTLGGSEQY | TRBV27
ASSSPRQDSYEQY | TRBV7-9
ASSQDPPTGGKNTEAF | TRBV4-1
ASSQPGQNTGELF | TRBV4-1
ASSPLPQRQANTEAF | TRBV18
ASSDQTTGADTQY | TRBV6-4
ASSDQMNTEAF | TRBV7-3